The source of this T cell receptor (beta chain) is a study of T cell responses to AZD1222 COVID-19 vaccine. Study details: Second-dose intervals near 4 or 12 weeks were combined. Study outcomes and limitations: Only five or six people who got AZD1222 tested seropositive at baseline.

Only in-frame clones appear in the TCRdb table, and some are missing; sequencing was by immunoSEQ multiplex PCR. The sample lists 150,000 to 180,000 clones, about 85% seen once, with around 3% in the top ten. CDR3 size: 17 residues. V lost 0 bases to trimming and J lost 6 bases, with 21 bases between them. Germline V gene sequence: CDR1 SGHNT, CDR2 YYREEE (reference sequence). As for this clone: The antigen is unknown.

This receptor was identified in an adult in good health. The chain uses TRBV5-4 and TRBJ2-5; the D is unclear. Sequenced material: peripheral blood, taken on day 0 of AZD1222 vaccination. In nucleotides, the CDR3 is TGTGCCAGCAGCTTGGAGGTAGGGAATAACAACCGCAAGACCCAGTACTTC. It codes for CASSLEVGNNNRKTQYF.